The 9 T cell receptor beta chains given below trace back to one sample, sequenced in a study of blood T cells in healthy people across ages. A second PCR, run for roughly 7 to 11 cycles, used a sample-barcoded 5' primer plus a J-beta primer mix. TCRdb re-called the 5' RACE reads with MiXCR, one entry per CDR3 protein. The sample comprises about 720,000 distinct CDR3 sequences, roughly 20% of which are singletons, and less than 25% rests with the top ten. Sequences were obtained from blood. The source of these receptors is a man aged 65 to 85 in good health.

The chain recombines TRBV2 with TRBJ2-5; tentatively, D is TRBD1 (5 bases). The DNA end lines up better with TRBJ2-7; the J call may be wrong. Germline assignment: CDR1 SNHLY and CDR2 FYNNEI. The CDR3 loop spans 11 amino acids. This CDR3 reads CASGQAYEQYF. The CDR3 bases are TGTGCCAGCGGACAAGCCTACGAGCAGTACTTC.

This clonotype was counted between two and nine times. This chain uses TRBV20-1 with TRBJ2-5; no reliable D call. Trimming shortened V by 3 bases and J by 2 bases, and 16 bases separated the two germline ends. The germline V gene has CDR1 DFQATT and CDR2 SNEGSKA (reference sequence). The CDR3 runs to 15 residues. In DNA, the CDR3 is TGCAGTGCTAGTTCTTGGGCGGAACTTCAAGAGACCCAGTACTTC. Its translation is CSASSWAELQETQYF.

CDR3 coding DNA: TGTGCCACCAGCGGCCCAGACAGATCCAAGAGGACCCAGTACTTC. It yields the protein CATSGPDRSKRTQYF. The chain couples TRBV15 to TRBJ2-5; D possibly corresponds to TRBD1 (5 bases). Germline loops: CDR1 LNHNV, CDR2 YYDKDF (reference sequence). CDR3 size: 15 residues. V was pared by 5 bases and J by 7 bases, with 20 bases between. The variable domain in full, with the rest retrieved from reference TRBV15 and TRBJ2-5, is DAMVIQNPRYQVTQFGKPVTLSCSQTLNHNVMYWYQQKSSQAPKLLFHYYDKDFNNEADTPDNFQSRRPNTSFCFLDIRSPGLGDTAMYLCATSGPDRSKRTQYFGPGTRLLVL.

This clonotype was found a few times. The CDR3 is CASSFLPLDFYEQYF. CDR3 nucleotide sequence: TGTGCCAGCAGCTTTCTTCCCCTCGACTTCTACGAGCAGTACTTC. The chain is built from TRBV11-2 and TRBJ2-7; D is uncertain. Germline V gene lookup returns CDR1 SGHAT and CDR2 FQNNGV. V shed 3 bases and J shed 3 bases, with 15 bases lying between them. The CDR3 totals 15 residues.

The CDR3 DNA sequence: TGTGCCAGCAGTCCATCTTCGGTATCGGCTTTCTTT. Protein: CASSPSSVSAFF. The chain uses TRBV14 and TRBJ1-1; D is undetermined. V lost 6 bases and J 11 bases, leaving 16 bases between the germline ends. The CDR3 loop spans 12 amino acids. Germline V gives CDR1 SGHDN, CDR2 FVKESK. The complete variable domain, with remaining parts taken from reference TRBV14 and TRBJ1-1, reads EAGVTQFPSHSVIEKGQTVTLRCDPISGHDNLYWYRRVMGKEIKFLLHFVKESKQDESGMPNNRFLAERTGGTYSTLKVQPAELEDSGVYFCASSPSSVSAFFGQGTRLTVV.

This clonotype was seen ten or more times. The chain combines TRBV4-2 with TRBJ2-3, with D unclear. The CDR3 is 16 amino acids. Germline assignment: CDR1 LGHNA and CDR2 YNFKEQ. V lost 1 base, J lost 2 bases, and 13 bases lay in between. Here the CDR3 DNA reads TGTGCCAGCAGCCAAGCGGTAGGAAGACTCACAGATACGCAGTATTTT. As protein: CASSQAVGRLTDTQYF.

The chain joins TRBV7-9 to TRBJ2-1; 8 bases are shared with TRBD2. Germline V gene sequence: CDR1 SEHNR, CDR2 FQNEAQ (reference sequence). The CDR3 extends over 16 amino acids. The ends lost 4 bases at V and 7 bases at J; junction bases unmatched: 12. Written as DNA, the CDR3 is TGTGCCAGCAGCTACGCGGTCAGGGTAGCGGGGAATGAGCAGTTCTTC. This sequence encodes CASSYAVRVAGNEQFF. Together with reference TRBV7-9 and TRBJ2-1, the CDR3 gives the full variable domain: DTGVSQNPRHKITKRGQNVTFRCDPISEHNRLYWYRQTLGQGPEFLTYFQNEAQLEKSRLLSDRFSAERPKGSFSTLEIQRTEQGDSAMYLCASSYAVRVAGNEQFFGPGTRLTVL.

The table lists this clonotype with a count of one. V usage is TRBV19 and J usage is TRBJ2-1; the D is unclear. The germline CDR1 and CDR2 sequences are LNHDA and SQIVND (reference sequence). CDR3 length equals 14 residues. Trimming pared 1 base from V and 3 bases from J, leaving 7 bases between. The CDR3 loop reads CASSIAADYNEQFF. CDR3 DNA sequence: TGTGCCAGTAGTATAGCCGCGGACTACAATGAGCAGTTCTTC.

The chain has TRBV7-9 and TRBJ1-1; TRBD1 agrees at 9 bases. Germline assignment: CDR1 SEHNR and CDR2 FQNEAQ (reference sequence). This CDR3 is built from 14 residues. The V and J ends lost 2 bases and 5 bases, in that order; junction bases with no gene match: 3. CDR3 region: CASSLRDRETEAFF. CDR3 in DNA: TGTGCCAGCAGCTTACGGGACAGGGAAACTGAAGCTTTCTTT.